Presented here are 16 T cell receptor beta chains from one specimen sequenced in a study of blood T cell repertoires in COVID-19. Clones were sequenced by immunoSEQ multiplex PCR, and TCRdb holds only the in-frame ones, with some missing. The sample shows some 99,000 clones, roughly 84% of them seen only once. Input material: peripheral blood. The source is a woman aged 80 or over with active or convalescent COVID-19.

The chain combines TRBV5-4 with TRBJ2-2, with D uncertain. V was shortened by 0 bases and J by 7 bases, with 4 bases between the two germline ends. This CDR3 is 12 amino acids long. Germline-derived CDR1 and CDR2 are SGHNT and YYREEE (reference sequence). CDR3 residues: CASSLASGELFF. The CDR3 DNA reads as TGTGCCAGCAGCTTGGCTAGCGGGGAGCTGTTTTTT. The whole variable domain, filled in from reference TRBV5-4 and TRBJ2-2, reads ETGVTQSPTHLIKTRGQQVTLRCSSQSGHNTVSWYQQALGQGPQFIFQYYREEENGRGNFPPRFSGLQFPNYSSELNVNALELDDSALYLCASSLASGELFFGEGSRLTVL.

The CDR3, as DNA: TGTGCCAGCAGCACACAGGGGGAGGGAGCTTTCTTT. This translates into CASSTQGEGAFF. The chain joins TRBV28 to TRBJ1-1; 8 nucleotides line up with TRBD1. Per the germline V gene, CDR1 is MDHEN and CDR2 is SYDVKM. This CDR3 contains 12 residues. Trimming removed 6 bases from V and 10 bases from J; junction bases left unmatched: 7.

The rearrangement joins TRBV19 to TRBJ1-2, with unresolved D. CDR1 and CDR2 from the germline V gene are LNHDA and SQIVND (reference sequence). CDR3 length: 13 amino acids. Trimming stripped 4 bases from V and 1 base from J, with 7 bases between. CDR3 bases: TGTGCCAGTAGTACGGTCCTTAACTATGGCTACACCTTC. It encodes CASSTVLNYGYTF.

The chain joins TRBV6-5 to TRBJ1-5; D gene uncertain. Trimming removed 0 bases from V and 1 base from J, with 7 bases in between. The CDR3 runs 15 residues. Germline assignment: CDR1 MNHEY and CDR2 SVGAGI. CDR3 coding DNA: TGTGCCAGCAGTTACTCGGCAGCGAGCAATCAGCCCCAGCATTTT. Protein product: CASSYSAASNQPQHF.

The V call is TRBV6-6, the J call TRBJ2-3; maybe TRBD2 (6 bases). V lost 6 bases to trimming and J lost 1 base, with 17 bases between them. CDR1 is MNHNY and CDR2 is SVGAGI in the germline V gene (reference sequence). The CDR3 length is 16 residues. CDR3 nucleotide sequence: TGTGCCAGCAGCCACCGGGACCGCGGGGGCACAGATACGCAGTATTTT. This codes for CASSHRDRGGTDTQYF.

CDR3 amino acids: CASSPRTGRALPETQYF. The CDR3 nucleotides are TGTGCCAGCAGTCCCAGGACAGGGAGGGCGCTCCCAGAGACCCAGTACTTC. This chain joins TRBV6-6 and TRBJ2-5, with D possibly matching TRBD1 (8 bases). The CDR3 totals 17 residues. V lost 5 bases, J lost 4 bases, and 23 bases lay in between. CDR1 and CDR2 (germline): MNHNY, SVGAGI (reference sequence).

The chain recombines TRBV7-3 with TRBJ2-1; 7 nucleotides line up with TRBD2. After removal of 1 base from V and 2 bases from J, the junction contained 5 bases not matched to a gene. This CDR3 is built from 16 residues. Per the germline V gene, CDR1 is SGHTA and CDR2 is FQGTGA. The CDR3 loop reads CASSLRGGSTYNEQFF. CDR3 coding DNA: TGTGCCAGCAGCTTAAGGGGCGGGAGTACCTACAATGAGCAGTTCTTC.

The V call is TRBV11-2, the J call TRBJ2-3, with 7 bases lining up with TRBD2. This CDR3 is 13 amino acids long. J was trimmed by 6 bases and V by 7 bases; bases with no gene match: 7. CDR1 and CDR2 (germline): SGHAT, FQNNGV. CDR3 loop: CASTIGRDDTQYF. The DNA of the CDR3 is TGTGCCAGCACCATTGGGAGGGACGATACGCAGTATTTT.

The J gene is TRBJ1-3, the V gene TRBV5-1; a weak D match, TRBD1 (5 bases). The germline V gene encodes CDR1 SGHRS and CDR2 YFSETQ. The V end was cut by 4 bases, the J end by 0 bases, with 14 bases between. The CDR3 extends over 16 amino acids. CDR3 coding DNA: TGCGCCAGCAGCCTAGGACAAGACTTCTCTGGAAACACCATATATTTT. As protein: CASSLGQDFSGNTIYF.

The chain couples TRBV7-2 to TRBJ2-3, with TRBD2 matching over 9 bases. The V and J ends lost 6 bases and 0 bases, in that order; junction bases with no gene match: 7. CDR3 size: 16 residues. Germline V gene sequence: CDR1 SGHTA, CDR2 FQGNSA. CDR3 loop: CASRQVAGASTDTQYF. The CDR3 nucleotides are TGTGCCAGCAGACAAGTAGCGGGGGCTAGCACAGATACGCAGTATTTT.

This clone has just a few counts. This chain uses TRBV2 with TRBJ1-1, with TRBD1 as a possible D gene (6 bases). CDR3 length equals 15 residues. Germline V gene sequence: CDR1 SNHLY, CDR2 FYNNEI. Deletions cut 6 bases from V and 1 base from J, with 15 bases between. The DNA for the CDR3 is TGTGCCAGCAGACCGGACAGCCCCCCGAACACTGAAGCTTTCTTT. It translates to CASRPDSPPNTEAFF.

The chain has TRBV10-3 and TRBJ2-3; 8 bases fit TRBD1. The CDR3 has 15 amino acids. The germline gives CDR1 ENHRY, CDR2 SYGVKD. Germline trimming cut 4 bases from V and 1 base from J; bases unmatched to any gene: 4. DNA of the CDR3: TGTGCCATCAGTGCGGACAGGGTAGGCACAGATACGCAGTATTTT. Amino acid sequence: CAISADRVGTDTQYF.

The chain couples TRBV5-1 to TRBJ2-1, with D maybe TRBD1 (6 bases). In germline, CDR1 is SGHRS, CDR2 YFSETQ. The CDR3 totals 17 residues. V gave up 6 bases and J gave up 0 bases, with 19 bases separating them. In DNA, the CDR3 is TGCGCCAGCAAATTTGGGCGGTGGGACACCTCCTACAATGAGCAGTTCTTC. This gives the protein CASKFGRWDTSYNEQFF. Using reference TRBV5-1 and TRBJ2-1 for the parts outside the CDR3, the full variable domain is KAGVTQTPRYLIKTRGQQVTLSCSPISGHRSVSWYQQTPGQGLQFLFEYFSETQRNKGNFPGRFSGRQFSNSRSEMNVSTLELGDSALYLCASKFGRWDTSYNEQFFGPGTRLTVL.

In its sample, this clone was seen a few times. The chain uses TRBV2 and TRBJ2-7; 7 bases agree with TRBD2. V was pared by 10 bases and J by 6 bases, with 12 bases of the junction left unmatched. The CDR3 has 13 residues. Germline assignment: CDR1 SNHLY and CDR2 FYNNEI. CDR3 loop: CATEGREWGEQYF. The CDR3 nucleotides read TGTGCCACCGAGGGGAGGGAGTGGGGCGAGCAGTACTTC.

This rearrangement joins TRBV11-2 to TRBJ2-2, with 7 bases fitting TRBD2. CDR1 and CDR2 (germline): SGHAT, FQNNGV. V shed 3 bases, J shed 7 bases, and the junction held 8 bases outside the gene matches. The CDR3 loop spans 15 amino acids. The CDR3 loop reads CASSFPAGVVGELFF. DNA of the CDR3: TGTGCCAGCAGCTTCCCCGCGGGGGTCGTCGGGGAGCTGTTTTTT.

V usage is TRBV5-8 and J usage is TRBJ2-3, with D unresolved. This CDR3 contains 13 residues. CDR1 is SGHTS and CDR2 is YDEGEE in the germline V gene. V was shortened by 0 bases and J by 5 bases, with 7 bases between the two germline ends. The CDR3: CASSLGLRDTQYF. CDR3 nucleotide sequence: TGTGCCAGCAGCTTGGGTCTGAGAGATACGCAGTATTTT.